This T cell receptor beta chain was sequenced during a study of cytomegalovirus exposure and HLA in healthy donors. Study-wide background: Prior work identified roughly 120 million unique TCR beta sequences in some 180 million T cells. Points from the study as a whole: Three CMV-associated chains proved CMV antigen-specific in vitro.

With respect to this clone: Its antigen remains unknown.

This CDR3 has 12 residues. Between the trimmed V and J ends, which lost 7 bases and 2 bases, there was a span of 10 bases. Germline V gives CDR1 SQVTM, CDR2 ANQGSEA. Vbeta (60) and Jbeta (13) primers were used in the PCR. Profiling relied on immunoSEQ multiplex PCR, and the TCRdb table lists in-frame clones only, not all of them. The table for this sample gives roughly 150,000 clones. This sequence originates from a woman between 45 and 60 years old in good health and CMV-seronegative. This chain connects TRBV29-1 to TRBJ2-3; maybe TRBD1 (5 bases). Sequenced: PBMCs. In nucleotides, the CDR3 is TGCAGCGGGGCAGGGCTCACAGATACGCAGTATTTT. Protein product: CSGAGLTDTQYF.